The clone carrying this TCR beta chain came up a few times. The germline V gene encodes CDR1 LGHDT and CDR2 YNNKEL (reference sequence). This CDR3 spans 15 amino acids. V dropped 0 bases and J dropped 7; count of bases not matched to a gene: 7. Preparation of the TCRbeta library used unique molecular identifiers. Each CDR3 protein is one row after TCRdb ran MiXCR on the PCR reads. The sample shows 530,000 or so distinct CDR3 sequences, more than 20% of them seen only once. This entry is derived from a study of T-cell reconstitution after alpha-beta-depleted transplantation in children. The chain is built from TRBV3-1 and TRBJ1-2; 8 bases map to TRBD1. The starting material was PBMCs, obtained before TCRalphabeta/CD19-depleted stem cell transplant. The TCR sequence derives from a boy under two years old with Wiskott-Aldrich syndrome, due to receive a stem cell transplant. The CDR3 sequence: CASSQDSGQGGGYTF. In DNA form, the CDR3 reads TGTGCCAGCAGCCAAGATAGCGGACAGGGCGGTGGCTACACCTTC.